These T cell receptor beta chains were read from a single sample in a study of CD8 T cells in ankylosing spondylitis. Using its own MiXCR run on the 5' RACE reads, TCRdb lists one record per CDR3 protein. The repertoire has roughly 370,000 distinct CDR3 sequences, around 22% of them found once; the top ten carry about a sixth. The sequenced sample was blood, either unsorted or a sorted T cell fraction (not recorded which). These receptors all come from a male donor with ankylosing spondylitis. Both conserved end residues are part of each CDR3. The order of the fields is D gene, V gene, clone size, J gene, CDR3 DNA, CDR3 protein. D genes are given only for firm matches. Clone size is shown for a subset of rows, as once, few, many or a class of expanded clone.

D gene: NA; V gene: TRBV5-1; clone size: many; J gene: TRBJ2-1; CDR3 DNA: TGCGCCAGCATTCGAAATGGGGGGAATGAGCAGTTCTTC; CDR3 protein: CASIRNGGNEQFF
D gene: NA; V gene: TRBV7-2; clone size: NA; J gene: TRBJ1-2; CDR3 DNA: TGTGCCAGCAGCTTAGGAGGGGGGTCCTATTATGGCTACACCTTC; CDR3 protein: CASSLGGGSYYGYTF
D gene: TRBD2; V gene: TRBV5-1; clone size: few; J gene: TRBJ2-3; CDR3 DNA: TGCGCCAGCAGCGTTAGGACACTCGGGAGGACAGATACGCAGTATTTT; CDR3 protein: CASSVRTLGRTDTQYF
D gene: TRBD1; V gene: TRBV4-2; clone size: NA; J gene: TRBJ2-2; CDR3 DNA: TGTGCCAGCAGCCAGACCGGGACAGGACCCACCGGGGAGCTGTTTTTT; CDR3 protein: CASSQTGTGPTGELFF
D gene: TRBD2; V gene: TRBV12-3/TRBV12-4; clone size: NA; J gene: TRBJ2-3; CDR3 DNA: TGTGCCAGCAGTTTTACCACTAGCGGGAGTGTCGCAGATACGCAGTATTTT; CDR3 protein: CASSFTTSGSVADTQYF
D gene: NA; V gene: TRBV7-9; clone size: few; J gene: TRBJ2-1; CDR3 DNA: TGTGCCAGCAGATTAGCGGCAAGCTCCTACAATGAGCAGTTCTTC; CDR3 protein: CASRLAASSYNEQFF
D gene: NA; V gene: TRBV6-2/TRBV6-3; clone size: few; J gene: TRBJ1-2; CDR3 DNA: TGTGCCAGCAAAATCGACAGGACCTATGGCTACACCTTC; CDR3 protein: CASKIDRTYGYTF
D gene: TRBD1; V gene: TRBV5-1; clone size: few; J gene: TRBJ2-2; CDR3 DNA: TGCGCCAGCAGAAGTACAGGGGTTATTAACACCGGGGAGCTGTTTTTT; CDR3 protein: CASRSTGVINTGELFF
D gene: NA; V gene: TRBV2; clone size: NA; J gene: TRBJ2-7; CDR3 DNA: TGTGCCAGCAGTACCGGGACCATCAGCTCCTACGAGCAGTACTTC; CDR3 protein: CASSTGTISSYEQYF
D gene: NA; V gene: TRBV28; clone size: few; J gene: TRBJ2-1; CDR3 DNA: TGTGCCAGCAGGACATCACCTGCCGACAATGAGCAGTTCTTC; CDR3 protein: CASRTSPADNEQFF
D gene: TRBD1; V gene: TRBV6-5; clone size: few; J gene: TRBJ2-7; CDR3 DNA: TGTGCCAGCAGTTACGGGACAGGGCTCTACGAGCAGTACTTC; CDR3 protein: CASSYGTGLYEQYF
D gene: NA; V gene: TRBV5-1; clone size: NA; J gene: TRBJ1-2; CDR3 DNA: TGCGCCAGCAGCTTGGACCTACTTAACTATGGCTACACCTTC; CDR3 protein: CASSLDLLNYGYTF
D gene: TRBD2; V gene: TRBV29-1; clone size: few; J gene: TRBJ2-5; CDR3 DNA: TGCAGCGTTGAGGTTGATAACGGGAGGGCCCAGTACTTC; CDR3 protein: CSVEVDNGRAQYF
D gene: NA; V gene: TRBV4-1; clone size: NA; J gene: TRBJ2-1; CDR3 DNA: TGCGCCAGCAGCCAAACCCAGCACGGCAGCGTAAGGGAGCAGTTCTTC; CDR3 protein: CASSQTQHGSVREQFF
D gene: TRBD1; V gene: TRBV6-1; clone size: NA; J gene: TRBJ2-1; CDR3 DNA: TGTGCCAGCAGTCCAATCCGGGACAGTAGCAATGAGCAGTTCTTC; CDR3 protein: CASSPIRDSSNEQFF
D gene: TRBD1; V gene: TRBV19; clone size: NA; J gene: TRBJ1-1; CDR3 DNA: TGTGCCAGTAGTATCTACAGGGGAAACACTGAAGCTTTCTTT; CDR3 protein: CASSIYRGNTEAFF
D gene: NA; V gene: TRBV20-1; clone size: few; J gene: TRBJ2-7; CDR3 DNA: TGCAGTGCTCTTCGCTCCCTCCCAGACGAGCAGTACTTC; CDR3 protein: CSALRSLPDEQYF
D gene: NA; V gene: TRBV12-3/TRBV12-4; clone size: many; J gene: TRBJ1-2; CDR3 DNA: TGTGCCAGCCAAGCCTCTGGGAGATTAGCCGGCTACACCTTC; CDR3 protein: CASQASGRLAGYTF
D gene: NA; V gene: TRBV4-3; clone size: few; J gene: TRBJ1-2; CDR3 DNA: TGCGCCAGCAGCCAAGATTTCGGCAGGGGAGACTATGGCTACACCTTC; CDR3 protein: CASSQDFGRGDYGYTF
D gene: NA; V gene: TRBV11-3; clone size: NA; J gene: TRBJ2-7; CDR3 DNA: TGTGCCAGCAGCTTACGAGGTGACAGTCCCTACGAGCAGTACTTC; CDR3 protein: CASSLRGDSPYEQYF
D gene: TRBD2; V gene: TRBV15; clone size: NA; J gene: TRBJ2-1; CDR3 DNA: TGTGCCACCAGCGCCGGGACTAGCGCTTACAATGAGCAGTTCTTC; CDR3 protein: CATSAGTSAYNEQFF
D gene: NA; V gene: TRBV20-1; clone size: few; J gene: TRBJ2-5; CDR3 DNA: TGCAGCAGGGGGGGGGAGACCCAGTACTTC; CDR3 protein: CSRGGETQYF